Shown below are 8 T cell receptor beta chains from a single sample sequenced in a study of immune evolution from preneoplasia to lung adenocarcinoma. The protocol was immunoSEQ multiplex PCR, while the TCRdb copy is restricted to in-frame clones and leaves out a portion. Of 30,000 to 45,000 clones detected, around 74% appear once; the ten largest clones hold roughly 6.6%. Sequenced input: FFPE invasive lung adenocarcinoma tissue. The receptors originated from a person in their sixties with lung adenocarcinoma.

On this clone: This clone may be a read error of a much larger clone one base away. The chain has TRBV19 and TRBJ2-1; D is uncertain. The CDR3 is 13 residues long. V lost 4 bases to trimming and J lost 0 bases, with 4 bases between them. Per the germline V gene, CDR1 is LNHDA and CDR2 is SQIVND (reference sequence). CDR3 residues: CASSKNSYNEQFF. The CDR3 region has the DNA TGTGCCAGTAGTAAGAACTCCTACAATGAGCAGTTCTTC.

The chain uses TRBV7-2 and TRBJ2-3, with D perhaps TRBD1 (6 bases). Trimming took 7 bases from V and 4 from J, leaving 18 bases between them. The CDR3 covers 15 residues. Per germline, CDR1 SGHTA and CDR2 FQGNSA. CDR3 nucleotides: TGTGCCAGCACCACAATTGGCAGGGGCGCAGATACGCAGTATTTT. Protein product: CASTTIGRGADTQYF.

In this sample, this clone is medium-sized. The chain recombines TRBV7-9 with TRBJ2-2, with D perhaps TRBD1 (6 bases). From germline, CDR1 is SEHNR and CDR2 FQNEAQ (reference sequence). The V gene lost 4 bases and the J gene lost 1 base, with 13 bases spanning the gap. This CDR3 comprises 16 residues. The CDR3, as DNA: TGTGCCAGCAGCTCCTGGGGGACACAGAACACCGGGGAGCTGTTTTTT. Translating it yields CASSSWGTQNTGELFF.

This chain links TRBV25-1 with TRBJ2-3, with D tentatively TRBD1 (6 bases). CDR3 length: 13 residues. Germline V gene data show CDR1 as MGHDK and CDR2 as SYGVNS. V lost 6 bases and J lost 2, with 9 bases in between. CDR3 bases: TGTGCCAGCAGAAGGGGGTCCACAGATACGCAGTATTTT. This codes for CASRRGSTDTQYF.

The chain employs TRBV5-1 and TRBJ2-1; D might be TRBD2 (5 bases). Trimming shortened V by 3 bases and J by 6 bases, and 16 bases separated the two germline ends. CDR1 is SGHRS and CDR2 is YFSETQ in the germline V gene. The CDR3 loop spans 15 amino acids. The CDR3 spells CASSSRRASINEQFF. The CDR3 region has the DNA TGCGCCAGCAGCTCCCGGCGGGCTAGTATCAATGAGCAGTTCTTC. Variable domain in full (rest from reference TRBV5-1 and TRBJ2-1): KAGVTQTPRYLIKTRGQQVTLSCSPISGHRSVSWYQQTPGQGLQFLFEYFSETQRNKGNFPGRFSGRQFSNSRSEMNVSTLELGDSALYLCASSSRRASINEQFFGPGTRLTVL.

This clone was detected a few times. Here the CDR3 reads CASSLVSEQYF. CDR3 nucleotides: TGTGCCAGCAGCTTAGTATCCGAGCAGTACTTC. The genes are TRBV7-9 and TRBJ2-7; D is ambiguous. CDR3 length equals 11 residues. The V gene lost 1 base and the J gene lost 6 bases, with 4 bases spanning the gap. The germline CDR1 and CDR2 sequences are SEHNR and FQNEAQ (reference sequence).

This clone was counted between two and nine times. The chain has TRBV11-2 and TRBJ1-2; TRBD1 might be the D (5 bases). Germline CDR1 SGHAT, CDR2 FQNNGV. There are 14 residues in the CDR3. The V and J ends lost 3 bases and 6 bases respectively, with 14 bases between them. Here the CDR3 reads CASSFDSPLDGYTF. The CDR3 nucleotides are TGTGCCAGCAGCTTTGACAGTCCCCTCGATGGCTACACCTTC.

This chain uses TRBV7-9 with TRBJ2-2, with D unresolved. The CDR3 has 13 residues. V lost 4 bases, J lost 7 bases, and 10 bases lay in between. Germline loops: CDR1 SEHNR, CDR2 FQNEAQ (reference sequence). The CDR3: CASSSAMRGELFF. CDR3 in DNA: TGTGCCAGCAGCTCCGCAATGCGCGGGGAGCTGTTTTTT.